This TCR beta chain was sequenced during a study of blood T cell repertoires in COVID-19. Trimming removed 3 bases at V and 0 bases at J, with 13 bases between. Germline CDR1 reads SGHRS; CDR2 reads YFSETQ. The CDR3 is made up of 16 amino acids. The repertoire was sequenced with immunoSEQ multiplex PCR; TCRdb's copy has only in-frame clones and lacks some. Of hundreds of thousands of clones listed, 86% were seen once; the top ten hold around 1.5%. The specimen was peripheral blood. The V and J genes are TRBV5-1 and TRBJ1-3; D uncertain. The TCR comes from a woman aged 55-69 years who had recovered from COVID-19. As DNA, the CDR3 is TGCGCCAGCAGCTCCGCGACATCCAGCTCTGGAAACACCATATATTTT. Translation gives CASSSATSSSGNTIYF.